A single sample is the source of the 17 T cell receptor beta chains below, sequenced in a study of early stage breast cancer tumors. Data came from immunoSEQ multiplex PCR; TCRdb stores just in-frame clones and leaves some out. The sample shows about 28,000 clones, around 50% of them seen only once. The sequencing sample was made of breast tumor tissue. These receptors came from a person between 45 and 65 years old with breast cancer.

The gene calls are TRBV19 and TRBJ1-2; 7 nucleotides line up with TRBD1. The CDR3 totals 12 residues. The germline gives CDR1 LNHDA, CDR2 SQIVND (reference sequence). V was pared by 3 bases and J by 7 bases, with 2 bases of the junction left unmatched. The CDR3 reads CASSMRQGGYTF. Here the CDR3 DNA reads TGTGCCAGTAGTATGAGACAGGGTGGCTACACCTTC. The full variable domain, with the rest looked up from reference TRBV19 and TRBJ1-2, is DGGITQSPKYLFRKEGQNVTLSCEQNLNHDAMYWYRQDPGQGLRLIYYSQIVNDFQKGDIAEGYSVSREKKESFPLTVTSAQKNPTAFYLCASSMRQGGYTFGSGTRLTVV.

The genes are TRBV7-8 and TRBJ2-4, with D uncertain. The CDR3 is 14 amino acids. Germline loops: CDR1 SGHVS, CDR2 FQNEAQ. The V and J ends lost 1 base and 0 bases respectively, with 4 bases between them. CDR3 protein: CASSLERAKNIQYF. The CDR3 coding sequence is TGTGCCAGCAGCTTAGAGCGAGCCAAAAACATTCAGTACTTC.

CDR3 DNA sequence: TGTGCCAGCAGATCCCGGACAGAGAACACTGAAGCTTTCTTT. This codes for CASRSRTENTEAFF. The V gene is TRBV2, the J gene TRBJ1-1, with D maybe TRBD1 (6 bases). The CDR3 covers 14 residues. Trimming shortened V by 6 bases and J by 1 base, and 12 bases separated the two germline ends. Germline CDR1 SNHLY, CDR2 FYNNEI.

J is TRBJ1-4 and V is TRBV6-6; 7 bases are a match to TRBD1. Per germline, CDR1 MNHNY and CDR2 SVGAGI (reference sequence). V shed 0 bases and J 2 bases; nucleotides not matched to a gene: 3. The CDR3 extends over 16 amino acids. The CDR3 sequence: CASSYSGGGTNEKLFF. For the CDR3, the DNA is TGTGCCAGCAGTTACTCAGGGGGCGGCACTAATGAAAAACTGTTTTTT.

This rearrangement joins TRBV18 to TRBJ1-2; unclear D gene. V gave up 3 bases and J gave up 3 bases, with 17 bases separating them. The CDR3 loop spans 16 amino acids. Germline V gene lookup returns CDR1 KGHSH and CDR2 LQKENI. Here the CDR3 DNA reads TGTGCCAGCTCACCCACTAACAGTGACTCCTACTATGGCTACACCTTC. Residues: CASSPTNSDSYYGYTF.

The chain combines TRBV20-1 with TRBJ2-1, with D maybe TRBD2 (7 bases). CDR3 length: 11 amino acids. Germline CDR1 reads DFQATT; CDR2 reads SNEGSKA (reference sequence). Between the trimmed V and J ends, which lost 6 bases and 6 bases, there was a span of 9 bases. CDR3 nucleotides: TGCAGTGCGGGGGGGCTCAATGAGCAGTTCTTC. Amino acids: CSAGGLNEQFF.

The chain carries TRBV19 and TRBJ2-1; TRBD2 is a possible D gene (6 bases). CDR1 and CDR2 from the germline V gene are LNHDA and SQIVND (reference sequence). The length of the CDR3 is 16 residues. The V end lost 1 base, the J end lost 0 bases, and 10 bases lay between the germline ends. As DNA, the CDR3 is TGTGCCAGTAGTATAGGGGCGGGGAGCTCCTACAATGAGCAGTTCTTC. This codes for CASSIGAGSSYNEQFF.

This clone was seen only a few times. This chain uses TRBV6-6 with TRBJ1-1; 9 bases align to TRBD1. Germline V gene sequence: CDR1 MNHNY, CDR2 SVGAGI (reference sequence). With 5 bases clipped from V and 7 bases from J, the junction kept 5 bases outside the gene matches. The CDR3 totals 13 residues. For the CDR3, the DNA is TGTGCCAGCAGTCCCGGACAGGGGAGTGAAGCTTTCTTT. Encoded protein: CASSPGQGSEAFF.

The chain is built from TRBV30 and TRBJ1-2; TRBD1 might be the D (5 bases). Germline lookup yields CDR1 GTSNPN and CDR2 SVGIG (reference sequence). V was cut by 0 bases and J by 8 bases, with 13 bases left in between. The CDR3 is 13 amino acids. The CDR3 DNA is TGTGCCTGGAGTGTAGGCGGGGGACGGGGCTACACCTTC. Translated: CAWSVGGGRGYTF.

The rearrangement joins TRBV10-3 to TRBJ2-1, with TRBD2 matching 8 bases. CDR3 length: 14 residues. Germline values: CDR1 ENHRY, CDR2 SYGVKD. Trimming cost V 6 bases and J 4 bases; bases outside gene matches: 5. The CDR3 loop is CAIRDSGEYNEQFF. CDR3 bases: TGTGCCATCAGAGATAGCGGGGAATACAATGAGCAGTTCTTC.

V and J are TRBV4-1 and TRBJ1-1; D remains ambiguous. Germline assignment: CDR1 MGHRA and CDR2 YSYEKL. The CDR3 totals 13 residues. The V gene lost 4 bases and the J gene lost 2 bases, with 8 bases spanning the gap. CDR3 in DNA: TGCGCCAGCAGCCTAGCAGAAAACACTGAAGCTTTCTTT. Translated: CASSLAENTEAFF.

The chain is built from TRBV2 and TRBJ1-2, with TRBD1 as a possible D gene (6 bases). Germline values: CDR1 SNHLY, CDR2 FYNNEI. Trimming shortened V by 3 bases and J by 6 bases, and 11 bases separated the two germline ends. CDR3 length: 13 residues. CDR3 loop: CASSESNRDGYTF. In DNA, the CDR3 is TGTGCCAGCAGTGAGTCGAACAGGGATGGCTACACCTTC.

This clone was observed a handful of times. V gene TRBV5-4 combines with J gene TRBJ2-2; TRBD1 matches 7 bases. The CDR3 has 14 residues. Trimming removed 5 bases from V and 5 bases from J; junction bases left unmatched: 6. CDR1 and CDR2 from the germline V gene are SGHNT and YYREEE (reference sequence). The CDR3 region is CASSSDRTTGELFF. The CDR3 region has the DNA TGTGCCAGCAGTTCGGACAGGACTACCGGGGAGCTGTTTTTT.

The V call is TRBV30, the J call TRBJ2-7, with TRBD2 identical over 13 bases. The V gene end was trimmed by 2 bases and the J gene end by 11 bases; junction bases not matched to a gene: 9. Germline assignment: CDR1 GTSNPN and CDR2 SVGIG (reference sequence). The CDR3 has 14 amino acids. The CDR3 DNA follows: TGTGCCTGGAGTACTGGACTAGCGGGAGAGGAGGAGTACTTC. It is translated as CAWSTGLAGEEEYF.

The chain uses TRBV6-4 and TRBJ2-7, with D possibly being TRBD1 or TRBD2 (6 bases each). From germline, CDR1 is MRHNA and CDR2 SNTAGT. Trimming removed 6 bases at V and 4 bases at J, with 16 bases between. The length of the CDR3 is 14 residues. CDR3 DNA: TGTGCCAGCAGCTCCGGGGGCAACCTATACGAGCAGTACTTC. It specifies CASSSGGNLYEQYF.

This chain joins TRBV5-5 and TRBJ1-1; no clear D. From germline, CDR1 is SGHKS and CDR2 YYEKEE (reference sequence). The CDR3 is 13 residues long. V was trimmed by 2 bases and J by 3 bases, leaving 8 bases between them. The CDR3 nucleotides are TGTGCCAGCAGCTTTATAGCGGACACTGAAGCTTTCTTT. Amino acids: CASSFIADTEAFF.

V gene TRBV5-8 combines with J gene TRBJ1-4, with D possibly being TRBD1 (6 bases). The V gene lost 10 bases and the J gene lost 10 bases, with 17 bases spanning the gap. CDR1 and CDR2 from the germline V gene are SGHTS and YDEGEE. The CDR3 has 12 residues. CDR3 loop: CALGGRRGKLFF. For the CDR3, the DNA is TGTGCCCTGGGGGGGCGCCGGGGAAAACTGTTTTTT.